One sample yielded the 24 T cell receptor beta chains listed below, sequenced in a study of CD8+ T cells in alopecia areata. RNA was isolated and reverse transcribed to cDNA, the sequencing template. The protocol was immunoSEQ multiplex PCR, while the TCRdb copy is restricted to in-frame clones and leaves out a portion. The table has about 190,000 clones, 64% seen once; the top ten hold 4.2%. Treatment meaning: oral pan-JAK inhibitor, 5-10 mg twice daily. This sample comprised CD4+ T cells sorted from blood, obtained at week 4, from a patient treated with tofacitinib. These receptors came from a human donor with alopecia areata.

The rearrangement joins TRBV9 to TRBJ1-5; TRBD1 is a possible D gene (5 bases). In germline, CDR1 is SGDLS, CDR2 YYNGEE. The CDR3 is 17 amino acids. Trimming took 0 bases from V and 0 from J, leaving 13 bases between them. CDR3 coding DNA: TGTGCCAGCAGCGTAGGGGGAGGGGTTCATAGCAATCAGCCCCAGCATTTT. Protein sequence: CASSVGGGVHSNQPQHF.

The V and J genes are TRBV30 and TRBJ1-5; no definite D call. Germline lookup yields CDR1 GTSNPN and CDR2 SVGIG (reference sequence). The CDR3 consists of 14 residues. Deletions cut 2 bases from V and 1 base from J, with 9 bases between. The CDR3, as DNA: TGTGCCTGGAGTCTAGGAGTGAGCAATCAGCCCCAGCATTTT. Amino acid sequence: CAWSLGVSNQPQHF.

CDR3 protein: CSVAVLGGRISTDTQYF. The CDR3 DNA reads TGCAGCGTTGCCGTTTTGGGGGGGAGAATAAGCACAGATACGCAGTATTTT. The chain carries TRBV29-1 and TRBJ2-3; 7 bases align to TRBD2. Unmatched junction bases numbered 13, after V lost 4 bases and J lost 0 bases. CDR1 and CDR2 (germline): SQVTM, ANQGSEA. This CDR3 spans 17 amino acids.

Here the CDR3 DNA reads TGTGCCAGCAGTGGGGACAGCGGGACCCAGTACTTC. Translation: CASSGDSGTQYF. The rearrangement uses TRBV25-1 and TRBJ2-5, with TRBD1 identical over 7 bases. V lost 4 bases and J lost 7; bases outside the gene matches: 3. The CDR3 has 12 amino acids. CDR1 is MGHDK, CDR2 SYGVNS, per germline.

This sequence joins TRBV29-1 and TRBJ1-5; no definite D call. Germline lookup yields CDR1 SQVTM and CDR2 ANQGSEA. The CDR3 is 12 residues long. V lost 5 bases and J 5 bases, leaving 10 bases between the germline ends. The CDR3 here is CSVLTADQPQHF. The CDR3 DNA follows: TGCAGCGTTCTGACGGCGGATCAGCCCCAGCATTTT.

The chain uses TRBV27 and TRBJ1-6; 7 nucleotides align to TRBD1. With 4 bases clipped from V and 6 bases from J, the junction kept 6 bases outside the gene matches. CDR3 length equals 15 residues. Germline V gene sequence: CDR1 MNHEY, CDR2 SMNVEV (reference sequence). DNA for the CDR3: TGTGCCAGCAGTTCGGGACAGTTGTTTAATTCACCCCTCCACTTT. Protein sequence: CASSSGQLFNSPLHF.

The CDR3 spells CASSLGFRVQETQYF. The DNA of the CDR3 is TGCGCCAGCAGCTTGGGTTTTCGAGTCCAAGAGACCCAGTACTTC. This sequence joins TRBV5-1 and TRBJ2-5, with no clear D. CDR1 and CDR2 from the germline V gene are SGHRS and YFSETQ. V was shortened by 0 bases and J by 1 base, with 10 bases between the two germline ends. This CDR3 has 15 residues.

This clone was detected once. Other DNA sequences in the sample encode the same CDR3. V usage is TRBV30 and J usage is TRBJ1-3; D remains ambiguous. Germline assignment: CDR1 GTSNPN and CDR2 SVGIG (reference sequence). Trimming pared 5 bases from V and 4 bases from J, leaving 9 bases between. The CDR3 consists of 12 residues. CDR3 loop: CAWSGSGNTIYF. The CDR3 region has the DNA TGTGCCTGGTCAGGCTCCGGAAACACCATATATTTT.

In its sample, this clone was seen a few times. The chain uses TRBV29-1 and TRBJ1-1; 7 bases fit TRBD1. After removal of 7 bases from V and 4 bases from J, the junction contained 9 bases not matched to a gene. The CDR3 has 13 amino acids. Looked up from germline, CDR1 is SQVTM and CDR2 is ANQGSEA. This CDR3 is CSAHRGEATEAFF. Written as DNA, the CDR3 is TGCAGCGCTCACAGGGGAGAGGCCACTGAAGCTTTCTTT.

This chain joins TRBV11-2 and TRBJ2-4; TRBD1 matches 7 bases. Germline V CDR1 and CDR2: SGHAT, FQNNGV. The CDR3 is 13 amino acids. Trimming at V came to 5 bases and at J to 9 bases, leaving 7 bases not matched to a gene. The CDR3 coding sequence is TGTGCCAGCAGCGTACCGGGACAGTTCATTCAGTACTTC. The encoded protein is CASSVPGQFIQYF.

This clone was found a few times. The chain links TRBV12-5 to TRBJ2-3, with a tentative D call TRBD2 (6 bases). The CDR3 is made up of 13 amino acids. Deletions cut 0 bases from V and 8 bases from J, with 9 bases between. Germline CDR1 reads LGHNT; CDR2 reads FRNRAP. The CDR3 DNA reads TGTGCTAGTGGTTTGGTGGGACTCCGTACGCAGTATTTT. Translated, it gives CASGLVGLRTQYF.

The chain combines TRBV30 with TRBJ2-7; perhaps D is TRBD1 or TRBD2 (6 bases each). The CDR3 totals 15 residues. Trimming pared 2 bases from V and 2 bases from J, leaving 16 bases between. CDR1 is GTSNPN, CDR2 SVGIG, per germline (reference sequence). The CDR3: CAWSRGDLRPYEQYF. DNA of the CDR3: TGTGCCTGGAGTAGGGGGGATTTGAGGCCCTACGAGCAGTACTTC.

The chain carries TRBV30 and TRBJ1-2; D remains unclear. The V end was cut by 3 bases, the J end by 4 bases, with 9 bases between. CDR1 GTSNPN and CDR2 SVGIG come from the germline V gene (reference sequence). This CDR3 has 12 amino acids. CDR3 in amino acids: CAWSSSGYGYTF. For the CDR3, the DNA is TGTGCCTGGAGCTCGTCAGGCTATGGCTACACCTTC.

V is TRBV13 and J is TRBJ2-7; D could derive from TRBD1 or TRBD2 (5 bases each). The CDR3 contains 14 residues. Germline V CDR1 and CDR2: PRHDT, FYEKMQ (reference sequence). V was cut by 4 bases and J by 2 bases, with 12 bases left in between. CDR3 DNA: TGTGCCAGCAGCTCGGGACGGAGAACCTACGAGCAGTACTTC. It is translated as CASSSGRRTYEQYF. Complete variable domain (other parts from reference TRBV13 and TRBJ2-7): AAGVIQSPRHLIKEKRETATLKCYPIPRHDTVYWYQQGPGQDPQFLISFYEKMQSDKGSIPDRFSAQQFSDYHSELNMSSLELGDSALYFCASSSGRRTYEQYFGPGTRLTVT.

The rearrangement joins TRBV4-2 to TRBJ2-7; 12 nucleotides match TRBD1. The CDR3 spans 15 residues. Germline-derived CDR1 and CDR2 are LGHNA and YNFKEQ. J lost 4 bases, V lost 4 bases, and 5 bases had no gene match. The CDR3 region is CASSRPGQGAYEQYF. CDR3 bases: TGTGCCAGCAGCCGACCGGGACAGGGGGCGTACGAGCAGTACTTC.

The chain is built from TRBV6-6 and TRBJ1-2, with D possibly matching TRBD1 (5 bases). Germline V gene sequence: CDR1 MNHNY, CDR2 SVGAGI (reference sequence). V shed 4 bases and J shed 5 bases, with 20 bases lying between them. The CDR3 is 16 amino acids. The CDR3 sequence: CASSSVGPPWGYGYTF. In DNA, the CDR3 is TGTGCCAGCAGTTCCGTGGGCCCCCCCTGGGGGTATGGCTACACCTTC.

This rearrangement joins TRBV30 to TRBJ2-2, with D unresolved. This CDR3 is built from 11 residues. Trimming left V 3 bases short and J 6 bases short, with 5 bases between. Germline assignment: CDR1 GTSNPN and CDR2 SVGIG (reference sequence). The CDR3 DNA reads TGTGCCTGGAGCGGCTCCGGGGAGCTGTTTTTT. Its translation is CAWSGSGELFF.

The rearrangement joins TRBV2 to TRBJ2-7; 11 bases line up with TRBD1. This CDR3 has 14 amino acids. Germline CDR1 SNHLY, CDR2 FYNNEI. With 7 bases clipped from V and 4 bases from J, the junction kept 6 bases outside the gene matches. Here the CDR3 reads CASTRDRGNYEQYF. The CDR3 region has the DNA TGTGCCAGCACCCGGGACAGGGGGAATTACGAGCAGTACTTC.

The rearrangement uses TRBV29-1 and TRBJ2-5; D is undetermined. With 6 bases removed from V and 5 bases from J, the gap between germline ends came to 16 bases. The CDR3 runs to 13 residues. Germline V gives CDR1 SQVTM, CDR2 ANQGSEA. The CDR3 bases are TGCAGCGTCGCTCTTGGCAGTTCGGAGACCCAGTACTTC. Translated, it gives CSVALGSSETQYF.

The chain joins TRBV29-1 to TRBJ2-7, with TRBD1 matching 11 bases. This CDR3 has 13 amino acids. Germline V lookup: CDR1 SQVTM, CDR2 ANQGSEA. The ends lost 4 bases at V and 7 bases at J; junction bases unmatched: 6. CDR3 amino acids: CSVALGQGVEQYF. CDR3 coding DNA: TGCAGCGTTGCCCTGGGACAGGGGGTTGAGCAGTACTTC.

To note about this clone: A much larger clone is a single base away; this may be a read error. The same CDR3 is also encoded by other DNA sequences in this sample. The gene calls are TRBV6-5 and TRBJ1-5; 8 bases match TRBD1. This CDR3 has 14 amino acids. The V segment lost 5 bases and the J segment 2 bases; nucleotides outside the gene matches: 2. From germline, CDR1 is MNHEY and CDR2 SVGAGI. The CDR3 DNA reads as TGTGCCAGCAGTCCGACAGGGGGCAATCAGCCCCAGCATTTT. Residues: CASSPTGGNQPQHF.

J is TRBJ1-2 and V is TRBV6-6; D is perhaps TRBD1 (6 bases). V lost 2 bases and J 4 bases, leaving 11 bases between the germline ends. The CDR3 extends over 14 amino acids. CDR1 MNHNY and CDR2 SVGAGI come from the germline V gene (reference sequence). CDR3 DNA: TGTGCCAGCAGTTACGAGGGGGACGGCTATGGCTACACCTTC. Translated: CASSYEGDGYGYTF.

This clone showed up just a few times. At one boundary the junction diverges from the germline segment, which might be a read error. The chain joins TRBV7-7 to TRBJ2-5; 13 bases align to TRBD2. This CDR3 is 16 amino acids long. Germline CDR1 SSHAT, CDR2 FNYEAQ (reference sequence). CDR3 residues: CASSRGLAGSGETQYF. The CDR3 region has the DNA TGTGCTAGCAGCCGGGGACTAGCGGGGTCGGGAGAGACCCAGTACTTC.

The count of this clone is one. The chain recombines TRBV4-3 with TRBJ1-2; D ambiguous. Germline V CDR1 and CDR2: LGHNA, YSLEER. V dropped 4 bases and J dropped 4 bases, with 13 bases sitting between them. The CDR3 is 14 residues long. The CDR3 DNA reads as TGCGCCAGCAGCCTCCAGGTCGGACCCTATGGCTACACCTTC. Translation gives CASSLQVGPYGYTF.